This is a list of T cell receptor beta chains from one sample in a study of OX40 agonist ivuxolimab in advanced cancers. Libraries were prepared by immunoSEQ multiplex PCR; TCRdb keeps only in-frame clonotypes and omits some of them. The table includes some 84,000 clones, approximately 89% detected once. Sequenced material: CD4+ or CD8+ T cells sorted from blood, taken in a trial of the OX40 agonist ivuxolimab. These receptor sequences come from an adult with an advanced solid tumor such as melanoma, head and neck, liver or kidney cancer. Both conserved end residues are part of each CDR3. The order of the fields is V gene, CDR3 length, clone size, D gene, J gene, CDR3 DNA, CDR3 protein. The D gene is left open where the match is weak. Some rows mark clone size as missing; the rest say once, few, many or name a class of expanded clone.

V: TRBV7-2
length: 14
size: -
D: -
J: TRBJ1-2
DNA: TGTGCCAGCAGCTTACCAGGCACTAACTATGGCTACACCTTC
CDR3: CASSLPGTNYGYTF

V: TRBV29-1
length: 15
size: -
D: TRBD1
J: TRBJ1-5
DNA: TGCAGCGTTATTAACTCAGGGGGAAGTAACCAGCCCCAGCATTTT
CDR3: CSVINSGGSNQPQHF

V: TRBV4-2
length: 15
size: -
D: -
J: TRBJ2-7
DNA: TGTGCCAGCAGCCAAGAGCTTAGCGGAACCTACGAGCAGTACTTC
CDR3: CASSQELSGTYEQYF

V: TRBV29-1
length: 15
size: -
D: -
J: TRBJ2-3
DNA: TGCAGCGTCCGGAAAGAAGCGGACTACACAGATACGCAGTATTTT
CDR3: CSVRKEADYTDTQYF

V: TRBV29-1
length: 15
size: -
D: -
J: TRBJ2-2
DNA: TGCAGCGTTGAAGAAGGACCGGGGGCGCCCGGGGAGCTGTTTTTT
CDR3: CSVEEGPGAPGELFF

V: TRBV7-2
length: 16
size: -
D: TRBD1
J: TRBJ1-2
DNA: TGTGCCAGCAGCTTAGAAGCCCCGACAGGGCGAGATGGCTACACCTTC
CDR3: CASSLEAPTGRDGYTF

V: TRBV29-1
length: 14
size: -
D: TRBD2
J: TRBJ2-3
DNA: TGCAGCGAAGAGAGGGGCGGGAGAGCAGATACGCAGTATTTT
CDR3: CSEERGGRADTQYF

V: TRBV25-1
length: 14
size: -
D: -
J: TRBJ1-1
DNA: TGTGCCAGCAGGGAGTATTTAAGTAGCACTGAAGCTTTCTTT
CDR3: CASREYLSSTEAFF

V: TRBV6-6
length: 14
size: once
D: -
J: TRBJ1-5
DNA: TGTGCCAGCAGGAAGCGGTATAGCAATCAGCCCCAGCATTTT
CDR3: CASRKRYSNQPQHF

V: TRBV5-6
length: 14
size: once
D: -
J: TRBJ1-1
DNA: TGTGCCAGCAGCTTGAGGATACCAAACACTGAAGCTTTCTTT
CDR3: CASSLRIPNTEAFF

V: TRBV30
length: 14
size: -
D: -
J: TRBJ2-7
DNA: TGTGCCTGGAGTGTAGTGGGGCCTGACTACGAGCAGTACTTC
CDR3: CAWSVVGPDYEQYF

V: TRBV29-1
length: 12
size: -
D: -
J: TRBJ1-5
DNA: TGCAGCGTAGGGGCAGAAAATCAGCCCCAGCATTTT
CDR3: CSVGAENQPQHF

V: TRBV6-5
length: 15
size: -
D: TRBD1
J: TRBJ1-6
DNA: TGTGCCAGCAGTTTCGACAGGGCCAGTAATTCACCCCTCCACTTT
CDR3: CASSFDRASNSPLHF

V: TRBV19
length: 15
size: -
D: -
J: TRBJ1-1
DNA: TGTGCCAGTAGTATAGATCGTATTGGGGCCGAGGAAGCTTTCTTT
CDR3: CASSIDRIGAEEAFF

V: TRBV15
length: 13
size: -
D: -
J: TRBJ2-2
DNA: TGTGCCACCAAACCAGGGCCCAGCGGGGAGCTGTTTTTT
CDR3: CATKPGPSGELFF

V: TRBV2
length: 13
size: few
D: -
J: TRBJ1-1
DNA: TGTGCCAGCGGAGGGGAGAGGGACACTGAAGCTTTCTTT
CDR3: CASGGERDTEAFF

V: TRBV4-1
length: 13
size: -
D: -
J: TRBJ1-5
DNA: TGCGCCAGCAGCCGAACTCACGAACCGCCCCAGCATTTT
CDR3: CASSRTHEPPQHF

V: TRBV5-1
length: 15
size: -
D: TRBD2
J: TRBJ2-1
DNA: TGCGCCAGCAGCTTAACTAGCGCGACGTACAATGAGCAGTTCTTC
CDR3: CASSLTSATYNEQFF

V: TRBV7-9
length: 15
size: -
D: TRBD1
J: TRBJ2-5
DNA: TGTGCCAGCAGCTCAGGGGACAGGAGCCAAGAGACCCAGTACTTC
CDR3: CASSSGDRSQETQYF

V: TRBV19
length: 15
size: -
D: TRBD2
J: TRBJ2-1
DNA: TGTGCCAGCAGAAAGACTAGCGAAGGCTACAATGAGCAGTTCTTC
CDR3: CASRKTSEGYNEQFF

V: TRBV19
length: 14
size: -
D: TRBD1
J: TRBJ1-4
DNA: TGTGCCAGTGGAAGACAGGGCGTATTCGAAAAACTGTTTTTT
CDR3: CASGRQGVFEKLFF

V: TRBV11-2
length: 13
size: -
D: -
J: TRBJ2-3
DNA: TGTGCCAGCAGCTTAGATCTAGGAGATACGCAGTATTTT
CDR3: CASSLDLGDTQYF

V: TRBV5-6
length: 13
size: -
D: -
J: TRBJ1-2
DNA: TGTGCCAGCAGCTTGAACACTTACTATGGCTACACCTTC
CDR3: CASSLNTYYGYTF

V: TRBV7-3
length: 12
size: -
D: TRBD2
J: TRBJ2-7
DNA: TGTGCCAGCAGCTTGGGGACTAGCGGGCAGTACTTC
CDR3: CASSLGTSGQYF

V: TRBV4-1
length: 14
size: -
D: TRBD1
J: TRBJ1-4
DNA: TGCGCCAGCAGCCCCGACAGGGCTAGTGAAAAACTGTTTTTT
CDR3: CASSPDRASEKLFF

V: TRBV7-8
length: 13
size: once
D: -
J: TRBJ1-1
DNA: TGTGCCAGCAGCTACGACAGAGACACTGAAGCTTTCTTT
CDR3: CASSYDRDTEAFF

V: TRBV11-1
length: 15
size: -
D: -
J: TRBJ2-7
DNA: TGTGCCAGCAGCGCGCAACAGACACCCTCCTACGAGCAGTACTTC
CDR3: CASSAQQTPSYEQYF

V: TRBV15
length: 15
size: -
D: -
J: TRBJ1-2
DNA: TGTGCCACCAGCAGGGGGGGGACTTCGAACTATGGCTACACCTTC
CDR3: CATSRGGTSNYGYTF

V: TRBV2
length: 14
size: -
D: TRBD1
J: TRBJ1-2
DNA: TGTGCCAGCAGGCTGGACAGGGCCCCGGCTGGCTACACCTTC
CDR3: CASRLDRAPAGYTF

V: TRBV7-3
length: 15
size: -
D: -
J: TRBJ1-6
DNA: TGTGCCAGCAGCTTCCAGGGAGGCTATAATTCACCCCTCCACTTT
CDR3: CASSFQGGYNSPLHF

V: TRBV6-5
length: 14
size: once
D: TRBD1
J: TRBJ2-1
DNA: TGTGCCAGCAGGGCGGACAGGGATGTAGATGAGCAGTTCTTC
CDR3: CASRADRDVDEQFF

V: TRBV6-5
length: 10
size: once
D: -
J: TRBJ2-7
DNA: TGTGCCAACCCGGCCCCCGAGCAGTACTTC
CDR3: CANPAPEQYF

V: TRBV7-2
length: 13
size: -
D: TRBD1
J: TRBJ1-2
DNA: TGTGCCAGCAGCAAGCGGGACAGGGTTTACTACACCTTC
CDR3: CASSKRDRVYYTF

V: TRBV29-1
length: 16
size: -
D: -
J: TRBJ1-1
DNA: TGCAGCGTTGGGGGGTTAGGGGCAGGGGCGAACACTGAAGCTTTCTTT
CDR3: CSVGGLGAGANTEAFF

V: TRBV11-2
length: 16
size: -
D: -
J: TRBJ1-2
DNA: TGTGCCAGCAGCCATCGTGGGGGCAGGGCTAACTATGGCTACACCTTC
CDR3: CASSHRGGRANYGYTF

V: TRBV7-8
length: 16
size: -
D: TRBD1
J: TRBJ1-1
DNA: TGTGCCAGCAGCTCTTACCGCCGGGACAGGAACACTGAAGCTTTCTTT
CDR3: CASSSYRRDRNTEAFF

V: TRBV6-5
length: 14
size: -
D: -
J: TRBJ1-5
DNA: TGTGCCAGCAGTCCCGACAGCCCCAATCAGCCCCAGCATTTT
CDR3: CASSPDSPNQPQHF

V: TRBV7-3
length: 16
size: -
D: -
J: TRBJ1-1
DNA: TGTGCCAGCAGCTTAACGGCAGGGGACCGCAGCACTGAAGCTTTCTTT
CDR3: CASSLTAGDRSTEAFF

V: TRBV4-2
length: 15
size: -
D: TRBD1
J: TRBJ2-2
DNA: TGTGCCAGCAGCCAATTGTCAGGGGGCACCGGGGAGCTGTTTTTT
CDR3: CASSQLSGGTGELFF

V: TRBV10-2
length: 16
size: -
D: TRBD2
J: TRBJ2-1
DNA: TGCGCCAGCAGACGTGGGACTAGCGGTTGGATCAATGAGCAGTTCTTC
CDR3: CASRRGTSGWINEQFF

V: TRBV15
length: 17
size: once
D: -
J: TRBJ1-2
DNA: TGTGCCACCAGCGAAACCCAAACTAGAGGACGGACCTATGGCTACACCTTC
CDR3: CATSETQTRGRTYGYTF

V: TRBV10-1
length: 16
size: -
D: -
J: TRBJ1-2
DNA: TGCGCCAGCAGTGAAGGCAGGGACCCCGTTAACTATGGCTACACCTTC
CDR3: CASSEGRDPVNYGYTF

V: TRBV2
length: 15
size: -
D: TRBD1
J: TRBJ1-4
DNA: TGTGCCAGCAGCCGCACCGGGACAGAAAATGAAAAACTGTTTTTT
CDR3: CASSRTGTENEKLFF